A selection of T cell receptor beta chains follows, all from one sample in a study of shared clonotypes between healthy human individuals. Clones were read by immunoSEQ multiplex PCR, and TCRdb kept only the in-frame ones, dropping some. The table lists about 1 million clones, more than 60% of them singletons, with roughly 1.5% in the top ten. Sequenced material: memory CD4+ T cells sorted from blood. The receptors come from a man between 18 and 35 years old in good health. Each CDR3 is given without its conserved first and last residue.

v_call cdr3_length cdr3_aa
TRBV12-5 15 ASGLVLGQPNNQPQH
TRBV6-6 11 ASSTYENSPLH
TRBV5-1 12 ASSLAPINYGYT
TRBV30 12 AWSDTGPFYGYT
TRBV5-6 11 ASSLGRQETQY
TRBV5-1 14 ASSLDAGSGANVLT
TRBV4-3 13 ASSPGKGREDTQY
TRBV5-4 13 ASSRSGTTLSEQY
TRBV30 12 AWSRDRVNSPLH
TRBV2 12 ASGARDSNSPLH
TRBV5-1 13 ASSPGGGNNQPQH
TRBV5-6 13 ASSSPTGVGETQY
TRBV9 16 ASSVVSAGTSVAGELF
TRBV5-4 10 ASSLDRASQY
TRBV27 14 ASSLLAGAKVNEQF
TRBV10-2 13 ASSPVLGSNEKLF
TRBV7-2 13 ASSDRLVRADTQY
TRBV6-5 12 ATWGAQPGNTIY
TRBV5-1 10 ASSPGESEAF
TRBV7-2 16 ASSLTPFGSGKVGELF
TRBV27 11 ASKQGLSYEQY
TRBV12-2 13 ASRLPTGMNTEAF
TRBV28 12 ASSLRAGVSEAF
TRBV2 10 ASSDKPYEQY
TRBV2 10 ASRGAQETQY
TRBV6-1 15 ASSAVRDSLITYEQY
TRBV18 12 ASSPPYSANEQF
TRBV10-3 14 AISESASGTQETQY
TRBV4-3 14 ASSQEGLVGYNEQF
TRBV2 11 ASRLAGGGEQF
TRBV6-5 12 ASSYSSSGGEQY
TRBV19 14 ASSIIPRTVNTEAF
TRBV4-1 16 ASSQYFGGDRPGNTIY
TRBV9 13 ASSVGGGRYNEQF
TRBV10-3 11 ASLRDGAGEQY
TRBV6-1 13 ASSATGKRGTEAF
TRBV6-1 12 ASSEMTSTYEQY
TRBV30 12 AWSVQSSYNEQF
TRBV6-1 11 ASSLRRSGELF
TRBV19 13 ASSTTTRGNQPQH
TRBV6-1 13 ASSPAGAPTDTQY
TRBV29-1 12 SVLTGAGAGELF